A selection of T cell receptor beta chains follows, all from one sample in a study of T cells after yellow fever vaccination. TCRdb processed the 5' RACE reads anew with MiXCR; each CDR3 protein has one entry. The data hold 500,000 to 650,000 distinct CDR3 sequences, with approximately 13% observed a single time. The specimen was PBMCs, collected on the day of the yellow fever booster vaccination. All receptors derive from a man aged 25-40 years who received the YFV17D yellow fever vaccine. CDR3s include the opening cysteine and the closing phenylalanine or tryptophan. A D gene is named only where the DNA matches it firmly. Clone size is not always given. Where it is, it says once, few, many or a class for expanded clones.

TRBJ1-1,few,TRBV7-2,-,TGTGCCAGCAGCTTAGCGGTCGGGTACACTGAAGCTTTCTTT,CASSLAVGYTEAFF
TRBJ2-7,many,TRBV11-2,TRBD2,TGTGCCAGCAGCTTATCCTATGCCCCGACTAGCGGGGCCTACGAGCAGTACTTC,CASSLSYAPTSGAYEQYF
TRBJ2-2,-,TRBV20-1,TRBD1,TGCTGTGCTAGGACCCCCCCGGGACAGGGGGCCGGGGAGCTGTTTTTT,CCARTPPGQGAGELFF
TRBJ2-3,-,TRBV20-1,-,TGCAGTGCTAGAGACGGGACTAGCACAGATACGCAGTATTTT,CSARDGTSTDTQYF
TRBJ1-4,many,TRBV9,-,TGTGCCAGCAGCGCCCAATGGGGGACTAATGAAAAACTGTTTTTT,CASSAQWGTNEKLFF
TRBJ2-4,few,TRBV7-2,TRBD1,TGTGCCAGCAGCTTAGCGGACAGGGCTGGCAAAAACATTCAGTACTTC,CASSLADRAGKNIQYF
TRBJ2-7,-,TRBV4-3,-,TGCGCCAGCAGCCAAAGTCAGTTCTTCTACGAGCAGTACTTC,CASSQSQFFYEQYF
TRBJ2-1,-,TRBV7-8,-,TGTGCCAGCAGCTTAGTGGGGGGCGGGGACAATGAGCAGTTCTTC,CASSLVGGGDNEQFF
TRBJ2-1,few,TRBV20-1,-,TGCAGTGCTAGAGACCGGGTACACTACAATGAGCAGTTCTTC,CSARDRVHYNEQFF
TRBJ2-3,few,TRBV6-1,TRBD2,TGTGCCAGCTTAGCGGGGGGGGGCACAGATACGCAGTATTTT,CASLAGGGTDTQYF
TRBJ2-3,few,TRBV6-5,TRBD2,TGTGCCAGCAGTTACCTAGGGACTAGCGGGACGACAGATACGCAGTATTTT,CASSYLGTSGTTDTQYF
TRBJ2-7,many,TRBV3-1,-,TGTGCCAGCAGCGACACCGGGGCATACGAGCAGTACTTC,CASSDTGAYEQYF
TRBJ1-3,-,TRBV7-9,-,TGTGCCAGCAGCTTAATCGGGCGAGGGGGCTCTGGAAACACCATATATTTT,CASSLIGRGGSGNTIYF
TRBJ2-2,-,TRBV7-2,TRBD1,TGTGCCAGCAGCCCGGGACAGGCCTCGAAGGAGCTGTTTTTT,CASSPGQASKELFF
TRBJ2-5,few,TRBV11-2,TRBD2,TGTGCCAGCAGCTTAGGTTGGGGGGGGGGTGGAGAGACCCAGTACTTC,CASSLGWGGGGETQYF